The entry below describes one TCR beta chain. What it binds is unknown. This record belongs to a study of lymphopenia after photon versus proton radiotherapy. Study conclusions and caveats: Proton therapy kept repertoires fairly stable, unlike photons, which gained effector/memory cells. Authors raise, but do not show, better survival with proton therapy.

Sequenced by immunoSEQ multiplex PCR; TCRdb stores in-frame clones only, minus some. The sample carries some 15,000 clones, approximately 83% recorded once. The germline V gene has CDR1 SGHKS and CDR2 YYEKEE (reference sequence). CDR3 length: 13 amino acids. With 3 bases removed from V and 3 bases from J, the gap between germline ends came to 9 bases. The sequence derives from a man between 45 and 60 years old with gastric cancer. This chain connects TRBV5-5 to TRBJ1-1, with TRBD1 as a possible D gene (6 bases). The material was peripheral blood, obtained from a patient treated with photon-based radiotherapy. CDR3 in amino acids: CASSSPGDTEAFF. As DNA, the CDR3 is TGTGCCAGCAGCTCCCCAGGGGACACTGAAGCTTTCTTT.